These 7 T cell receptor beta chains originate from one sample sequenced in a study of spatial heterogeneity in lung cancer. Indicated time point: sample taken at primary tumor resection. MiXCR was run by TCRdb on the 5' RACE reads, yielding one entry per CDR3 protein. Of some 1,900 distinct CDR3 sequences in the sample, approximately 0.99% were seen once. Study outcomes and limitations: In tumors, expanded intratumoral alpha and beta TCR counts tracked mutation counts.

Antigens of these TCRs are unknown. Specimen: lung tumor tissue, collected at surgery. The receptors here all came from a male donor with early-stage non-small cell lung cancer.

By share of the sample, this clonotype is medium-sized. The genes are TRBV7-9 and TRBJ1-2; tentatively, D is TRBD1 (6 bases). Looked up from germline, CDR1 is SEHNR and CDR2 is FQNEAQ (reference sequence). The CDR3 sequence is 14 residues long. Trimming took 5 bases from V and 2 from J, leaving 12 bases between them. The CDR3 DNA sequence: TGTGCCAGCAGCCTTGGACAGACCAACTATGGCTACACCTTC. It translates to CASSLGQTNYGYTF.

This clonotype is labeled medium-sized (0.01 to 0.1%). This chain uses TRBV20-1 with TRBJ1-5; possible D gene TRBD1, 5 bases. The CDR3 is 17 amino acids. V lost 0 bases, J lost 0 bases, and 15 bases lay in between. CDR1 is DFQATT, CDR2 SNEGSKA, per germline (reference sequence). CDR3 DNA: TGCAGTGCTAGAGATGGCGGACAACCATATAGCAATCAGCCCCAGCATTTT. As protein: CSARDGGQPYSNQPQHF.

This clonotype is labeled as medium-sized. The V and J genes are TRBV7-9 and TRBJ2-7, with 9 bases identical to TRBD2. Germline CDR1 reads SEHNR; CDR2 reads FQNEAQ (reference sequence). The CDR3 consists of 15 residues. Losses at the gene ends were 5 bases for V and 5 bases for J; bases not matched to a gene: 10. CDR3 amino acids: CASSPGLAVDDEQYF. The CDR3 DNA sequence: TGTGCCAGCAGCCCGGGACTAGCTGTTGATGACGAGCAGTACTTC. Full variable domain (remainder filled in from reference TRBV7-9 and TRBJ2-7): DTGVSQNPRHKITKRGQNVTFRCDPISEHNRLYWYRQTLGQGPEFLTYFQNEAQLEKSRLLSDRFSAERPKGSFSTLEIQRTEQGDSAMYLCASSPGLAVDDEQYFGPGTRLTVT.

This clonotype ranks as medium-sized (0.01 to 0.1%). The gene calls are TRBV18 and TRBJ2-3; 7 bases align to TRBD1. The CDR3 totals 14 residues. Germline-derived CDR1 and CDR2 are KGHSH and LQKENI. V dropped 3 bases and J dropped 2; count of bases not matched to a gene: 2. This CDR3 reads CASSPDRATDTQYF. In DNA, the CDR3 is TGTGCCAGCTCACCCGACAGGGCCACAGATACGCAGTATTTT.

Within the sample, this clonotype is medium-sized. This chain joins TRBV6-1 and TRBJ1-2, with 7 bases that match TRBD1. This CDR3 spans 14 amino acids. V was clipped by 6 bases and J by 8 bases; unmatched bases: 12. Germline V CDR1 and CDR2: MNHNS, SASEGT. The CDR3 DNA follows: TGTGCCAGCAGGAGTGAAGGGACAGTAACCGGCTACACCTTC. This gives the protein CASRSEGTVTGYTF.

Within the sample, this clonotype is medium-sized. This rearrangement joins TRBV4-1 to TRBJ2-7, with 9 bases aligning to TRBD2. V shed 4 bases, J shed 5 bases, and the junction held 3 bases outside the gene matches. The germline CDR1 and CDR2 sequences are MGHRA and YSYEKL. The CDR3 contains 13 residues. The CDR3 sequence: CASSRGTSNEQYF. DNA of the CDR3: TGCGCCAGCAGCCGGGGGACTAGCAACGAGCAGTACTTC.

Sample share makes this clonotype medium-sized. The genes are TRBV20-1 and TRBJ2-7; D possibly uses TRBD1 or TRBD2 (5 bases each). Trimming stripped 0 bases from V and 4 bases from J, with 13 bases between. CDR3 length: 14 amino acids. CDR1 DFQATT and CDR2 SNEGSKA come from the germline V gene (reference sequence). The CDR3 region is CSARDGTRGYEQYF. The CDR3 bases are TGCAGTGCTAGAGATGGGACCCGAGGGTACGAGCAGTACTTC.